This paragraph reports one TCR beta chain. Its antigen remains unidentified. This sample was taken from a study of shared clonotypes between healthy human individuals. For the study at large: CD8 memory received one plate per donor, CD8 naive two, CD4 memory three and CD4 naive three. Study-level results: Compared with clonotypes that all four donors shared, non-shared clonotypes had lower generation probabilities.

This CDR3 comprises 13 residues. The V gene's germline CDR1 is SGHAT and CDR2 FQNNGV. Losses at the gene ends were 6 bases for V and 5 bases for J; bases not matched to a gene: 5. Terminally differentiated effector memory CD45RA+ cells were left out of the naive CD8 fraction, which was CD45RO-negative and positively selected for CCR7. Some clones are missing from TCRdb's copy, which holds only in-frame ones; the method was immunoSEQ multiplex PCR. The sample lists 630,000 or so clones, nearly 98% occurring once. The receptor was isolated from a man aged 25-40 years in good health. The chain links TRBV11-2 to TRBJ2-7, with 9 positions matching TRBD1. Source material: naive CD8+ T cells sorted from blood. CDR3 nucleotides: TGTGCCAGCAGGGGACAGGGATACAACGAGCAGTACTTC. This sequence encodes CASRGQGYNEQYF.